The 27 T cell receptor beta chains presented below share a single source sample, sequenced in a study of blood T cell repertoires in COVID-19. TCRdb keeps only in-frame clones here, not all; method: immunoSEQ multiplex PCR. The sample lists around 99,000 clones; more than 65% were seen once. Input material: peripheral blood. These receptors originate from a woman older than 75 with active or convalescent COVID-19.

The chain is built from TRBV10-3 and TRBJ1-2; tentatively, D is TRBD1 (6 bases). This CDR3 spans 13 amino acids. The V gene's germline CDR1 is ENHRY and CDR2 SYGVKD. The V and J ends lost 4 bases and 7 bases respectively, with 13 bases between them. CDR3 residues: CAISGVGGSGYTF. The CDR3 DNA reads as TGTGCCATCAGTGGAGTAGGGGGAAGTGGCTACACCTTC.

Written as DNA, the CDR3 is TGTGCCAGCTCACCGCGGCTAAAAGAGACCCAGTACTTC. Protein: CASSPRLKETQYF. J is TRBJ2-5 and V is TRBV18; D is uncertain. Trimming took 3 bases from V and 3 from J, leaving 8 bases between them. Germline CDR1 and CDR2: KGHSH and LQKENI. The CDR3 covers 13 residues.

In this sample, this clone turned up once. This chain uses TRBV28 with TRBJ1-3; 9 nucleotides match TRBD1. J gave up 2 bases and V 2 bases, and 4 bases lay outside the gene matches. The CDR3 contains 16 residues. CDR1 MDHEN and CDR2 SYDVKM come from the germline V gene. The DNA for the CDR3 is TGTGCCAGCAGTTTACTACAGGGGGCTACTGGAAACACCATATATTTT. Its protein product is CASSLLQGATGNTIYF.

The V call is TRBV9, the J call TRBJ1-6; 7 positions match TRBD1. Germline V gene lookup returns CDR1 SGDLS and CDR2 YYNGEE. The CDR3 spans 16 residues. V shed 4 bases and J 9 bases; nucleotides not matched to a gene: 13. CDR3 region: CASSTAGQPSTSPLHF. The CDR3, as DNA: TGTGCCAGCAGCACCGCGGGACAGCCTTCCACTTCACCCCTCCACTTT.

The chain uses TRBV4-1 and TRBJ2-1; 10 bases map to TRBD2. Germline V CDR1 and CDR2: MGHRA, YSYEKL. V was pared by 0 bases and J by 8 bases, with 7 bases of the junction left unmatched. The CDR3 sequence is 16 residues long. CDR3 sequence reads: CASSQEEAGGIDEQFF. In nucleotides, the CDR3 is TGCGCCAGCAGCCAAGAGGAAGCGGGAGGGATCGATGAGCAGTTCTTC.

As to this clone: Other DNA sequences within the sample encode an identical CDR3. The CDR3: CASRLAGAYEQYF. The CDR3 region has the DNA TGTGCCAGCCGCCTAGCGGGGGCCTACGAGCAGTACTTC. The rearrangement uses TRBV28 and TRBJ2-7, with TRBD2 matching over 10 bases. CDR3 size: 13 residues. Losses at the gene ends were 8 bases for V and 2 bases for J; bases not matched to a gene: 3. Looked up from germline, CDR1 is MDHEN and CDR2 is SYDVKM.

The chain links TRBV27 to TRBJ2-1; maybe TRBD1 (5 bases). V dropped 5 bases and J dropped 1 base, with 12 bases sitting between them. CDR1 is MNHEY, CDR2 SMNVEV, per germline (reference sequence). The CDR3 consists of 15 residues. CDR3 coding DNA: TGTGCCAGCAGTAACAGGTACCCATCCTACAATGAGCAGTTCTTC. It encodes CASSNRYPSYNEQFF.

The chain is built from TRBV9 and TRBJ2-7; 14 positions agree with TRBD2. This CDR3 spans 16 amino acids. V gave up 0 bases and J gave up 3 bases; unmatched junction bases: 2. Germline V gene sequence: CDR1 SGDLS, CDR2 YYNGEE. CDR3 bases: TGTGCCAGCAGCGTAGGGGGACTAGCGGGGGACTACGAGCAGTACTTC. Translation gives CASSVGGLAGDYEQYF.

The chain links TRBV6-5 to TRBJ2-7; D might be TRBD2 (6 bases). CDR1 MNHEY and CDR2 SVGAGI come from the germline V gene. CDR3 length: 13 amino acids. The V end lost 11 bases, the J end lost 2 bases, and 16 bases lay between the germline ends. CDR3 DNA sequence: TGTGCCCTGGGGCGGGAACTCCCCTACGAGCAGTACTTC. Its translation is CALGRELPYEQYF.

The V and J genes are TRBV5-4 and TRBJ2-7; TRBD2 matches 10 bases. Germline V gene sequence: CDR1 SGHNT, CDR2 YYREEE (reference sequence). This CDR3 contains 18 residues. J lost 0 bases, V lost 5 bases, and 14 bases had no gene match. The CDR3 sequence: CASSLGLAVAGGSYEQYF. DNA for the CDR3: TGTGCCAGCAGTCTTGGACTAGCGGTGGCGGGTGGCTCCTACGAGCAGTACTTC.

The chain combines TRBV7-9 with TRBJ2-1; no firm D call. The CDR3 contains 14 residues. Per germline, CDR1 SEHNR and CDR2 FQNEAQ (reference sequence). V shed 1 base and J shed 6 bases, with 10 bases lying between them. The CDR3 loop is CASSLDISSNEQFF. The CDR3 DNA reads as TGTGCCAGCAGCTTAGATATCTCCAGCAATGAGCAGTTCTTC. The entire variable domain, with the rest obtained from reference TRBV7-9 and TRBJ2-1, is as follows: DTGVSQNPRHKITKRGQNVTFRCDPISEHNRLYWYRQTLGQGPEFLTYFQNEAQLEKSRLLSDRFSAERPKGSFSTLEIQRTEQGDSAMYLCASSLDISSNEQFFGPGTRLTVL.

The V and J genes are TRBV4-1 and TRBJ1-5; 9 bases are a match to TRBD1. J gave up 5 bases and V 1 base, and 6 bases lay outside the gene matches. This CDR3 region has 16 residues. CDR1 MGHRA and CDR2 YSYEKL come from the germline V gene. DNA of the CDR3: TGCGCCAGCAGCCAAGCGGGACAGGGTATGCATCAGCCCCAGCATTTT. Its translation: CASSQAGQGMHQPQHF.

The chain uses TRBV19 and TRBJ1-1; TRBD1 might be the D (5 bases). V lost 6 bases and J lost 0, with 11 bases in between. Germline values: CDR1 LNHDA, CDR2 SQIVND (reference sequence). The CDR3 runs to 14 residues. The CDR3 coding sequence is TGTGCCAGTAGGCGCCAGGGATTGAACACTGAAGCTTTCTTT. This sequence encodes CASRRQGLNTEAFF. Supplemented by reference TRBV19 and TRBJ1-1, the full variable domain reads DGGITQSPKYLFRKEGQNVTLSCEQNLNHDAMYWYRQDPGQGLRLIYYSQIVNDFQKGDIAEGYSVSREKKESFPLTVTSAQKNPTAFYLCASRRQGLNTEAFFGQGTRLTVV.

This clone was picked up a small number of times. This chain connects TRBV7-9 to TRBJ2-3, with TRBD2 matching 13 bases. Per the germline V gene, CDR1 is SEHNR and CDR2 is FQNEAQ (reference sequence). The CDR3 sequence is 17 residues long. Trimming cost V 4 bases and J 0 bases; bases outside gene matches: 4. The CDR3 reads CASSSGTSGISTDTQYF. The CDR3 region has the DNA TGTGCCAGCAGCTCCGGGACTAGCGGGATTAGCACAGATACGCAGTATTTT.

This chain links TRBV6-5 with TRBJ2-1; 9 bases agree with TRBD1. With V trimmed by 7 bases and J by 4 bases, 8 bases remained unmatched. The CDR3 spans 15 residues. Germline CDR1 MNHEY, CDR2 SVGAGI. CDR3 sequence reads: CASTIGGQGYNEQFF. In DNA, the CDR3 is TGTGCCAGCACCATAGGGGGACAGGGTTACAATGAGCAGTTCTTC.

The V gene is TRBV10-3, the J gene TRBJ1-2; perhaps TRBD1 as D (6 bases). The V and J ends lost 7 bases and 4 bases respectively, with 13 bases between them. This CDR3 has 13 residues. The germline V gene has CDR1 ENHRY and CDR2 SYGVKD. The CDR3 nucleotides are TGTGCCATCACTGGGGGCAGGAGCTATGGCTACACCTTC. Amino acids: CAITGGRSYGYTF.

The rearrangement links TRBV18 to TRBJ2-2; TRBD1 matches at 7 bases. After removal of 1 base from V and 6 bases from J, the junction contained 5 bases not matched to a gene. The CDR3 covers 15 residues. CDR1 KGHSH and CDR2 LQKENI come from the germline V gene. CDR3 coding DNA: TGTGCCAGCTCACCACAGGGGGCGCGATCCGGGGAGCTGTTTTTT. Protein product: CASSPQGARSGELFF. The entire variable domain, with the rest obtained from reference TRBV18 and TRBJ2-2, is as follows: NAGVMQNPRHLVRRRGQEARLRCSPMKGHSHVYWYRQLPEEGLKFMVYLQKENIIDESGMPKERFSAEFPKEGPSILRIQQVVRGDSAAYFCASSPQGARSGELFFGEGSRLTVL.

This clone is deemed medium-sized (0.01 to 0.1%). The rearrangement links TRBV19 to TRBJ2-7; D remains unclear. The CDR3 is made up of 13 amino acids. Germline CDR1 and CDR2: LNHDA and SQIVND (reference sequence). With 9 bases removed from V and 7 bases from J, the gap between germline ends came to 19 bases. Written as DNA, the CDR3 is TGTGCCAGCGGCGTTGCCAGAGGCCGGGAGCAGTACTTC. Its translation: CASGVARGREQYF.

CDR3 bases: TGTGCCACCAGCAGAGGCCGGGGAAGTTATAGCAATCAGCCCCAGCATTTT. Protein sequence: CATSRGRGSYSNQPQHF. This chain joins TRBV15 and TRBJ1-5; D remains unclear. V was cut by 1 base and J by 0 bases, with 13 bases left in between. The CDR3 sequence is 17 residues long. The germline V gene has CDR1 LNHNV and CDR2 YYDKDF (reference sequence).

This chain links TRBV5-6 with TRBJ2-3, with D maybe TRBD2 (5 bases). The germline V gene has CDR1 SGHDT and CDR2 YYEEEE. Between the trimmed V and J ends, which lost 4 bases and 3 bases, there was a span of 15 bases. This CDR3 has 15 residues. DNA of the CDR3: TGTGCCAGCAGCGCGTCCCCCACGGGGACAGATACGCAGTATTTT. It is translated as CASSASPTGTDTQYF.

The rearrangement uses TRBV2 and TRBJ2-1, with 7 positions matching TRBD1. This CDR3 is 15 amino acids long. Germline lookup yields CDR1 SNHLY and CDR2 FYNNEI. V was clipped by 7 bases and J by 14 bases; unmatched bases: 20. The CDR3 sequence is CASTAEGQRQWGKFF. CDR3 DNA sequence: TGTGCCAGCACCGCCGAGGGACAGAGACAATGGGGAAAGTTCTTC.

The chain is built from TRBV5-8 and TRBJ1-5; 7 nucleotides match TRBD1. The CDR3 length is 14 residues. Germline V lookup: CDR1 SGHTS, CDR2 YDEGEE. The V segment lost 0 bases and the J segment 5 bases; nucleotides outside the gene matches: 2. The CDR3 loop is CASSLGQGYQPQHF. The CDR3 bases are TGTGCCAGCAGCTTGGGACAGGGTTATCAGCCCCAGCATTTT.

The chain joins TRBV5-1 to TRBJ1-5, with 11 nucleotides matching TRBD1. Trimming removed 5 bases from V and 5 bases from J; junction bases left unmatched: 24. The CDR3 is 21 amino acids. Per the germline V gene, CDR1 is SGHRS and CDR2 is YFSETQ. The chain's CDR3 is CASSFARRKTGQGDNYQPQHF. Written as DNA, the CDR3 is TGCGCCAGCAGTTTCGCAAGAAGGAAAACGGGACAGGGGGACAATTATCAGCCCCAGCATTTT. The whole variable domain, remainder taken from reference TRBV5-1 and TRBJ1-5, is KAGVTQTPRYLIKTRGQQVTLSCSPISGHRSVSWYQQTPGQGLQFLFEYFSETQRNKGNFPGRFSGRQFSNSRSEMNVSTLELGDSALYLCASSFARRKTGQGDNYQPQHFGDGTRLSIL.

CDR3 DNA: TGTGCCAGCAGCTTGAACTTCCTAGCGGGAGGATCGAACAATGAGCAGTTCTTC. Amino acids: CASSLNFLAGGSNNEQFF. The V call is TRBV5-4, the J call TRBJ2-1; 11 nucleotides agree with TRBD2. The CDR3 has 18 amino acids. Germline V gene sequence: CDR1 SGHNT, CDR2 YYREEE (reference sequence). Unmatched junction bases numbered 11, after V lost 1 base and J lost 5 bases.

The genes are TRBV12-5 and TRBJ2-2, with D perhaps TRBD1 (5 bases). V lost 5 bases and J lost 2, with 6 bases in between. The CDR3 length is 13 residues. The germline V gene encodes CDR1 LGHNT and CDR2 FRNRAP. CDR3 bases: TGTGCTAGTGGTCAGGGTAACACCGGGGAGCTGTTTTTT. It specifies CASGQGNTGELFF.

The chain has TRBV4-2 and TRBJ2-4; 13 bases are shared with TRBD2. V dropped 3 bases and J dropped 6; count of bases not matched to a gene: 5. CDR1 and CDR2 from the germline V gene are LGHNA and YNFKEQ. The length of the CDR3 is 16 residues. CDR3 DNA sequence: TGTGCCAGCAGCCATGAAAGGACTAGCGGGAGAAACATTCAGTACTTC. It yields the protein CASSHERTSGRNIQYF.

The chain recombines TRBV4-1 with TRBJ2-5; TRBD2 matches at 9 bases. The CDR3 covers 21 residues. Germline lookup yields CDR1 MGHRA and CDR2 YSYEKL. The ends lost 0 bases at V and 4 bases at J; junction bases unmatched: 21. The CDR3 DNA is TGCGCCAGCAGCCAAGATAATCAAGCGGCTAGCGGGATGAGGGGAGGAGAGACCCAGTACTTC. Protein sequence: CASSQDNQAASGMRGGETQYF.